The rows below give T cell receptor beta chains drawn from one sample of a study of blood T cell repertoires in COVID-19. Some clones are missing from TCRdb's copy, which holds only in-frame ones; the method was immunoSEQ multiplex PCR. The table includes 150,000 to 200,000 clones, approximately 83% detected once. Source material: PBMCs or T cells enriched from blood (not recorded which). These receptors came from a man between 65 and 85 years old who had been exposed to COVID-19. CDR3s include the opening cysteine and the closing phenylalanine or tryptophan. A D gene is named only where the DNA matches it firmly. Clone sizes are given selectively: once, few, many, or a class where the clone is expanded.

clone_size: .; d_call: TRBD2; v_call: TRBV7-2; j_call: TRBJ2-1; cdr3_nt: TGTGCCAGCAGCCTGACTAGCGTAGCCTCCTACAATGAGCAGTTCTTC; cdr3_aa: CASSLTSVASYNEQFF
clone_size: .; d_call: .; v_call: TRBV28; j_call: TRBJ2-5; cdr3_nt: TGTGCCAGCAGTTTAATTGTCAGGGGCACCCAGTACTTC; cdr3_aa: CASSLIVRGTQYF
clone_size: .; d_call: .; v_call: TRBV28; j_call: TRBJ2-7; cdr3_nt: TGTGCCAGCAGTACCACTTTAGGGGGGACTATCTCCTACGAGCAGTACTTC; cdr3_aa: CASSTTLGGTISYEQYF
clone_size: .; d_call: .; v_call: TRBV7-2; j_call: TRBJ1-1; cdr3_nt: TGTGCCAGCAGCCTAAGGTGGGGGACTAACACTGAAGCTTTCTTT; cdr3_aa: CASSLRWGTNTEAFF
clone_size: .; d_call: TRBD2; v_call: TRBV19; j_call: TRBJ2-1; cdr3_nt: TGTGCCAGTAGTCTGACTAGCGGCGTCGAGCAGTTCTTC; cdr3_aa: CASSLTSGVEQFF
clone_size: .; d_call: TRBD2; v_call: TRBV11-3; j_call: TRBJ2-5; cdr3_nt: TGTGCCAGCAGCTTAGGGCGGGGGGGCCGCGAGGAGACCCAGTACTTC; cdr3_aa: CASSLGRGGREETQYF
clone_size: .; d_call: TRBD1; v_call: TRBV2; j_call: TRBJ1-2; cdr3_nt: TGTGCCAGCAAGCCTACCGACAGGGGGCTTGGAGGCTACACCTTC; cdr3_aa: CASKPTDRGLGGYTF
clone_size: .; d_call: TRBD1; v_call: TRBV4-1; j_call: TRBJ1-1; cdr3_nt: TGCGCCAGCAGCCAAGGACAAGGACAGGGGGAGACTGAAGCTTTCTTT; cdr3_aa: CASSQGQGQGETEAFF
clone_size: .; d_call: .; v_call: TRBV2; j_call: TRBJ2-2; cdr3_nt: TGTGCCAGCAACCGATTAGCCGCGAGCGGGGAGCTGTTTTTT; cdr3_aa: CASNRLAASGELFF
clone_size: .; d_call: .; v_call: TRBV24-1; j_call: TRBJ2-3; cdr3_nt: TGTGCCACCAGTGATCCAGGCAGGGGCCCAGATACGCAGTATTTT; cdr3_aa: CATSDPGRGPDTQYF
clone_size: .; d_call: TRBD1; v_call: TRBV28; j_call: TRBJ1-6; cdr3_nt: TGTGCCAGCAGTCGCAGGACAGGAAGAACTGATTCACCCCTCCACTTT; cdr3_aa: CASSRRTGRTDSPLHF
clone_size: .; d_call: .; v_call: TRBV6-5; j_call: TRBJ1-2; cdr3_nt: TGTGCCAGCAGTAGTCCGGGGGGTATCTATGGCTACACCTTC; cdr3_aa: CASSSPGGIYGYTF
clone_size: .; d_call: .; v_call: TRBV7-2; j_call: TRBJ1-2; cdr3_nt: TGTGCCAGCAGCTTAGACGAGGAGTCTAACTATGGCTACACCTTC; cdr3_aa: CASSLDEESNYGYTF
clone_size: .; d_call: .; v_call: TRBV18; j_call: TRBJ1-4; cdr3_nt: TGTGCCAGCTCACCACCGGAGGGGCCGGGGGGTGAAAAACTGTTTTTT; cdr3_aa: CASSPPEGPGGEKLFF
clone_size: .; d_call: .; v_call: TRBV5-1; j_call: TRBJ2-5; cdr3_nt: TGCGCCAGCAGCGTCCTCCCGGACCAAGAGACCCAGTACTTC; cdr3_aa: CASSVLPDQETQYF
clone_size: few; d_call: TRBD2; v_call: TRBV2; j_call: TRBJ2-7; cdr3_nt: TGTGCCAGCAGTGGGGTGGCTAGCGGGGAGTACGAGCAGTACTTC; cdr3_aa: CASSGVASGEYEQYF
clone_size: .; d_call: TRBD2; v_call: TRBV27; j_call: TRBJ2-3; cdr3_nt: TGTGCCAGCAGTTCCCGACTAGCGGGGGGGGCAGATACGCAGTATTTT; cdr3_aa: CASSSRLAGGADTQYF
clone_size: once; d_call: .; v_call: TRBV18; j_call: TRBJ1-2; cdr3_nt: TGTGCCAGCTCACCCTGGACAGACCCTAATGGCTACACCTTC; cdr3_aa: CASSPWTDPNGYTF
clone_size: .; d_call: TRBD1; v_call: TRBV25-1; j_call: TRBJ2-7; cdr3_nt: TGTGCCAGCAGTATTACAGGGGGAAGCTCCTACGAGCAGTACTTC; cdr3_aa: CASSITGGSSYEQYF
clone_size: .; d_call: TRBD2; v_call: TRBV13; j_call: TRBJ2-7; cdr3_nt: TGTGCCAGCAGCAAAACGACTAGCGGGGGGGCCCCCGAGCAGTACTTC; cdr3_aa: CASSKTTSGGAPEQYF
clone_size: .; d_call: TRBD2; v_call: TRBV3-1/TRBV3-2; j_call: TRBJ2-7; cdr3_nt: TGTGCCAGCAGCCGACTCGCCGGGGGGGCGGGTGAGCAGTACTTC; cdr3_aa: CASSRLAGGAGEQYF
clone_size: .; d_call: .; v_call: TRBV5-4; j_call: TRBJ1-2; cdr3_nt: TGTGCCAGCAGCTCAAGATTAGACAGCCTTTCTAACTATGGCTACACCTTC; cdr3_aa: CASSSRLDSLSNYGYTF
clone_size: .; d_call: TRBD2; v_call: TRBV7-2; j_call: TRBJ2-7; cdr3_nt: TGTGCCAGCAGCTTGACTAGCGGGAGGGGGCAGTACTTC; cdr3_aa: CASSLTSGRGQYF
clone_size: .; d_call: .; v_call: TRBV3-1/TRBV3-2; j_call: TRBJ1-4; cdr3_nt: TGTGCCAGCAGCCAAGGTGGAGGAGGAGAAAAACTGTTTTTT; cdr3_aa: CASSQGGGGEKLFF
clone_size: .; d_call: TRBD1; v_call: TRBV2; j_call: TRBJ2-5; cdr3_nt: TGTGCCAGCAGTGAACAGGGGGCGGGGGAGACCCAGTACTTC; cdr3_aa: CASSEQGAGETQYF
clone_size: .; d_call: .; v_call: TRBV7-6; j_call: TRBJ2-2; cdr3_nt: TGTGCCAGCAGCTTAGGTCCAGGGCGCGGCACCGGGGAGCTGTTTTTT; cdr3_aa: CASSLGPGRGTGELFF
clone_size: .; d_call: TRBD1; v_call: TRBV2; j_call: TRBJ1-2; cdr3_nt: TGTGCCAGCACCGAAGGGACAGGGGCTGGCGGCTACACCTTC; cdr3_aa: CASTEGTGAGGYTF
clone_size: few; d_call: TRBD1; v_call: TRBV2; j_call: TRBJ1-5; cdr3_nt: TGTGCCAGCAGTAAGACAGGGGGCCCCTTGAGCAATCAGCCCCAGCATTTT; cdr3_aa: CASSKTGGPLSNQPQHF
clone_size: .; d_call: TRBD1; v_call: TRBV13; j_call: TRBJ1-2; cdr3_nt: TGTGCCAGCAGCCCCCGGACAGGGGTTAGATATGGCTACACCTTC; cdr3_aa: CASSPRTGVRYGYTF
clone_size: .; d_call: .; v_call: TRBV30; j_call: TRBJ1-5; cdr3_nt: TGTGCCTTGGGACGGCGGAATCAGCCCCAGCATTTT; cdr3_aa: CALGRRNQPQHF
clone_size: .; d_call: TRBD1; v_call: TRBV30; j_call: TRBJ2-1; cdr3_nt: TGTGCCTGGAGTGTTGTGGACAGGGGTAAGGCTAGGAATGAGCAGTTCTTC; cdr3_aa: CAWSVVDRGKARNEQFF
clone_size: .; d_call: .; v_call: TRBV9; j_call: TRBJ1-6; cdr3_nt: TGTGCCAGCAGCCAACGACAGGCCGAGAGCTCACCCCTCCACTTT; cdr3_aa: CASSQRQAESSPLHF
clone_size: .; d_call: .; v_call: TRBV7-2; j_call: TRBJ2-2; cdr3_nt: TGTGCCAGCAGCTTAGGGAGGAACACCGGGGAGCTGTTTTTT; cdr3_aa: CASSLGRNTGELFF
clone_size: few; d_call: .; v_call: TRBV28; j_call: TRBJ1-1; cdr3_nt: TGTGCCAGCAGTTTGAGGAACACTGAAGCTTTCTTT; cdr3_aa: CASSLRNTEAFF
clone_size: few; d_call: TRBD2; v_call: TRBV13; j_call: TRBJ2-7; cdr3_nt: TGTGCCAGCAGCTTGGGACTAGCGGGGGGCTCCTACGAGCAGTACTTC; cdr3_aa: CASSLGLAGGSYEQYF
clone_size: few; d_call: .; v_call: TRBV14; j_call: TRBJ1-1; cdr3_nt: TGTGCCAGCAGCCTCCAGACTCACACTGAAGCTTTCTTT; cdr3_aa: CASSLQTHTEAFF
clone_size: .; d_call: TRBD2; v_call: TRBV15; j_call: TRBJ2-3; cdr3_nt: TGTGCCACCAGCACCGGACTAGCGGGGGAATCAGATACGCAGTATTTT; cdr3_aa: CATSTGLAGESDTQYF
clone_size: .; d_call: TRBD2; v_call: TRBV19; j_call: TRBJ2-3; cdr3_nt: TGTGCCAGCGGAGGGGGACTAGCGAGAGGAAGAGACACAGATACGCAGTATTTT; cdr3_aa: CASGGGLARGRDTDTQYF
clone_size: .; d_call: TRBD2; v_call: TRBV27; j_call: TRBJ2-7; cdr3_nt: TGTGCCAGCAGTTTACCTAGCGGGGGGCAGAGATACGAGCAGTACTTC; cdr3_aa: CASSLPSGGQRYEQYF
clone_size: once; d_call: .; v_call: TRBV5-4; j_call: TRBJ2-7; cdr3_nt: TGTGCCAGCACCCCGACTCCCTATACCTACGAGCAGTACTTC; cdr3_aa: CASTPTPYTYEQYF
clone_size: .; d_call: .; v_call: TRBV11-2; j_call: TRBJ1-2; cdr3_nt: TGTGCCAGCAGCTCTAATGGCTATGGCTACACCTTC; cdr3_aa: CASSSNGYGYTF
clone_size: few; d_call: TRBD2; v_call: TRBV15; j_call: TRBJ2-5; cdr3_nt: TGTGCCACCAGCAGAGCCACTAGCGGGAGGGCCCCAGAGACCCAGTACTTC; cdr3_aa: CATSRATSGRAPETQYF
clone_size: .; d_call: TRBD1; v_call: TRBV28; j_call: TRBJ2-7; cdr3_nt: TGTGCCAGCAGTCGACAGGGTGTCTACGAGCAGTACTTC; cdr3_aa: CASSRQGVYEQYF
clone_size: .; d_call: .; v_call: TRBV12-3/TRBV12-4; j_call: TRBJ2-7; cdr3_nt: TGTGCCAGCAGCGTACAGGGATACGAGCAGTACTTC; cdr3_aa: CASSVQGYEQYF
clone_size: once; d_call: TRBD2; v_call: TRBV6-2/TRBV6-3; j_call: TRBJ2-1; cdr3_nt: TGTGCCAGCAGTTACGGGAGCGGGAGTGTCGGTGAGCAGTTCTTC; cdr3_aa: CASSYGSGSVGEQFF
clone_size: once; d_call: .; v_call: TRBV12-3/TRBV12-4; j_call: TRBJ1-2; cdr3_nt: TGTGCCAGCAGTTTCTCCAGGGTCTTCAACACCTTC; cdr3_aa: CASSFSRVFNTF
clone_size: .; d_call: .; v_call: TRBV30; j_call: TRBJ1-5; cdr3_nt: TGTGCCTGGAGTTTGAGTAGCAATCAGCCCCAGCATTTT; cdr3_aa: CAWSLSSNQPQHF
clone_size: .; d_call: .; v_call: TRBV3-1/TRBV3-2; j_call: TRBJ2-7; cdr3_nt: TGTGCCAGCAGCCAAGATCCCCGCTACGAGCAGTACTTC; cdr3_aa: CASSQDPRYEQYF
clone_size: few; d_call: .; v_call: TRBV19; j_call: TRBJ2-1; cdr3_nt: TGTGCCAGTAATCTAGGAATTAACAATGAGCAGTTCTTC; cdr3_aa: CASNLGINNEQFF
clone_size: .; d_call: TRBD2; v_call: TRBV5-1; j_call: TRBJ2-1; cdr3_nt: TGCGCCAGCAGCTTGCGGCCGGGACTAGCGGGAGGGCTAGGAAACAATGAGCAGTTCTTC; cdr3_aa: CASSLRPGLAGGLGNNEQFF
clone_size: .; d_call: TRBD1; v_call: TRBV7-2; j_call: TRBJ2-7; cdr3_nt: TGTGCCAGCAGACGGACAGGGGGCGACGAGCAGTACTTC; cdr3_aa: CASRRTGGDEQYF
clone_size: .; d_call: .; v_call: TRBV30; j_call: TRBJ2-4; cdr3_nt: TGTGCCTGGAGTGTTAGGGGTAGGGGAAACATTCAGTACTTC; cdr3_aa: CAWSVRGRGNIQYF
clone_size: .; d_call: TRBD1; v_call: TRBV7-6; j_call: TRBJ1-5; cdr3_nt: TGTGCCAGCAGCTTAGGGAACAGGGGTACCCATCAGCCCCAGCATTTT; cdr3_aa: CASSLGNRGTHQPQHF
clone_size: .; d_call: .; v_call: TRBV6-5; j_call: TRBJ2-7; cdr3_nt: TGTGCCAGCAGTTACTCGAGGGACAAACCCTACGAGCAGTACTTC; cdr3_aa: CASSYSRDKPYEQYF
clone_size: .; d_call: .; v_call: TRBV19; j_call: TRBJ2-1; cdr3_nt: TGTGCCAGTAGTATCGCGTCAGCGCCTTACAATGAGCAGTTCTTC; cdr3_aa: CASSIASAPYNEQFF
clone_size: .; d_call: .; v_call: TRBV5-1; j_call: TRBJ2-1; cdr3_nt: TGCGCCAGCAGAGAGGGGGGGGCTGAGTACAATGAGCAGTTCTTC; cdr3_aa: CASREGGAEYNEQFF
clone_size: few; d_call: .; v_call: TRBV10-3; j_call: TRBJ1-5; cdr3_nt: TGTGCCATCAAAGGAGGGGAAGGCCAGCCCCAGCATTTT; cdr3_aa: CAIKGGEGQPQHF